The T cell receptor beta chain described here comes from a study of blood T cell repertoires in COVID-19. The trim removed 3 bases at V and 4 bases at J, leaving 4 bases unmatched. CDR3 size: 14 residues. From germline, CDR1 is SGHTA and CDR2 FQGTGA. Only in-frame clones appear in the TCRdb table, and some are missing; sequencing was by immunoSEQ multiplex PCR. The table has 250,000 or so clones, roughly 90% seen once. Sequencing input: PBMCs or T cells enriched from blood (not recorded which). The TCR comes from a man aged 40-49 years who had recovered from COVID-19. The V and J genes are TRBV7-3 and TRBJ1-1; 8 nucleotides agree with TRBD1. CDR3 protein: CASSFGTGGTEAFF. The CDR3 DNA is TGTGCCAGCAGCTTCGGAACAGGGGGCACTGAAGCTTTCTTT. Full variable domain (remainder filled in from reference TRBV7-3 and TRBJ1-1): GAGVSQTPSNKVTEKGKYVELRCDPISGHTALYWYRQSLGQGPEFLIYFQGTGAADDSGLPNDRFFAVRPEGSVSTLKIQRTERGDSAVYLCASSFGTGGTEAFFGQGTRLTVV.